Each of the 15 T cell receptor beta chains below was sequenced from the same sample in a study of human T cells and chemical hapten exposure. Time point meaning: patch test 2, 6 weeks after DPC sensitization. The sample's treatment: therapeutic diphenylcyclopropenone sensitization with weekly scalp DPC. TCRdb re-analysed the RACE reads in MiXCR, keeping a single row per CDR3 protein. The data hold more than 90,000 distinct CDR3 sequences, with over 9.5% observed a single time. Sequenced material: whole blood, taken in connection with sensitization to the hapten diphenylcyclopropenone (DPC). These receptors came from a woman in her 40s with alopecia areata. Some clones in this sample may be carry-over from other donors' samples.

The chain couples TRBV20-1 to TRBJ2-2, with TRBD2 matching over 8 bases. V was clipped by 3 bases and J by 4 bases; unmatched bases: 10. The CDR3 sequence is 16 residues long. Germline CDR1 DFQATT, CDR2 SNEGSKA (reference sequence). The CDR3 DNA reads TGCAGTGCTAGTCTTCGGGTAGCGGGAATCACCGGGGAGCTGTTTTTT. The encoded protein is CSASLRVAGITGELFF.

V is TRBV6-5 and J is TRBJ2-3; a weak D match, TRBD2 (7 bases). Per germline, CDR1 MNHEY and CDR2 SVGAGI. Trimming pared 8 bases from V and 0 bases from J, leaving 9 bases between. The CDR3 totals 13 residues. This chain's CDR3 is CASRGASTDTQYF. The DNA of the CDR3 is TGTGCCAGCCGGGGGGCTAGCACAGATACGCAGTATTTT.

This clonotype came up many times. The chain links TRBV28 to TRBJ1-2; 7 positions agree with TRBD1. CDR3 size: 16 residues. With V trimmed by 6 bases and J by 8 bases, 18 bases remained unmatched. Germline CDR1 MDHEN, CDR2 SYDVKM. The CDR3 DNA reads TGTGCCAGCAGCCTACCCTTCCACTCAGGGGGAGGAGGCTACACCTTC. Its translation: CASSLPFHSGGGGYTF.

This clonotype was counted between two and nine times. The chain couples TRBV18 to TRBJ2-1; TRBD2 aligns across 12 bases. Germline CDR1 is KGHSH and CDR2 is LQKENI. Trimming cost V 5 bases and J 4 bases; bases outside gene matches: 3. The CDR3 is made up of 15 amino acids. In nucleotides, the CDR3 is TGTGCCAGCTCAGAGACTAGCGGGGGATACAATGAGCAGTTCTTC. Protein product: CASSETSGGYNEQFF.

This chain links TRBV29-1 with TRBJ2-1, with D tentatively TRBD2 (6 bases). V was cut by 7 bases and J by 9 bases, with 16 bases left in between. Germline values: CDR1 SQVTM, CDR2 ANQGSEA. The CDR3 covers 12 residues. CDR3: CSARDSSFEQFF. Written as DNA, the CDR3 is TGCAGCGCCCGGGACTCAAGTTTTGAGCAGTTCTTC.

This clonotype came up a few times. The rearrangement uses TRBV20-1 and TRBJ1-2; D is ambiguous. Trimming removed 6 bases at V and 0 bases at J, with 23 bases between. Germline loops: CDR1 DFQATT, CDR2 SNEGSKA (reference sequence). The CDR3 runs 17 residues. DNA for the CDR3: TGCAGTGCCCGCCCCCGACTTGCAACAGCCACTAACTATGGCTACACCTTC. Translating gives CSARPRLATATNYGYTF.

V and J are TRBV7-6 and TRBJ2-2; a possible D gene is TRBD2 (5 bases). The CDR3 totals 14 residues. Germline V gives CDR1 SGHVS, CDR2 FNYEAQ. V gave up 3 bases and J gave up 5 bases, with 10 bases separating them. For the CDR3, the DNA is TGTGCCAGCAGCTTCGGAGGATCAACCGGGGAGCTGTTTTTT. Its protein product is CASSFGGSTGELFF.

V gene TRBV12-3 or TRBV12-4 combines with J gene TRBJ1-1; TRBD1 might be the D (5 bases). V shed 10 bases and J shed 11 bases, with 23 bases lying between them. There are 13 residues in the CDR3. The CDR3, as DNA: TGTGCCAAATCCGCACGTAGGGGTCGGGAGGCTTTCTTT. Translated, it gives CAKSARRGREAFF.

The J gene is TRBJ2-2, the V gene TRBV20-1; TRBD2 matches 9 bases. The CDR3 extends over 18 amino acids. The junction had 11 bases not matched to a gene; V was cut back by 3 bases and J by 0 bases. CDR1 is DFQATT and CDR2 is SNEGSKA in the germline V gene (reference sequence). The CDR3 sequence: CSARPLGPSGTNTGELFF. The CDR3 nucleotides read TGCAGTGCTAGGCCCCTAGGACCTAGCGGGACGAACACCGGGGAGCTGTTTTTT.

This clonotype was counted at least ten times. The genes are TRBV6-2 or TRBV6-3 and TRBJ2-6; D call uncertain. With 10 bases removed from V and 0 bases from J, the gap between germline ends came to 10 bases. CDR1 is MNHEY, CDR2 SVGEGT, per germline. CDR3 size: 14 residues. CDR3 loop: CATDPSSGANVLTF. DNA for the CDR3: TGTGCCACCGACCCCTCCTCTGGGGCCAACGTCCTGACTTTC.

This clonotype was recorded at least ten times. The chain has TRBV27 and TRBJ1-2; 7 nucleotides line up with TRBD1. V trimming: 7 bases; J trimming: 3 bases; junction bases outside the gene matches: 11. The CDR3 totals 15 residues. Germline V CDR1 and CDR2: MNHEY, SMNVEV (reference sequence). The CDR3 sequence: CASTSSGQPHYGYTF. For the CDR3, the DNA is TGTGCCAGCACCAGTTCGGGACAGCCCCACTATGGCTACACCTTC.

In this sample, this clonotype turned up a few times. The chain combines TRBV19 with TRBJ2-1; D remains unclear. The V gene lost 4 bases and the J gene lost 7 bases, with 20 bases spanning the gap. The CDR3 is 16 amino acids. CDR1 and CDR2 (germline): LNHDA, SQIVND (reference sequence). The CDR3 nucleotides are TGTGCCAGTAGTACTTACCGGAAGACCCTCGGGAATGAGCAGTTCTTC. Protein sequence: CASSTYRKTLGNEQFF.

Note on this clonotype: Germline and junction disagree at one end, which may indicate a read error. The V gene is TRBV5-6, the J gene TRBJ2-2; D perhaps matches TRBD1 (5 bases). The V gene's germline CDR1 is SGHDT and CDR2 YYEEEE. There are 15 residues in the CDR3. The CDR3 loop is CTSSLWGRNTGELFF. DNA of the CDR3: TGTACCAGCAGCCTGTGGGGCCGGAACACCGGGGAGCTGTTTTTT.

There are a few counts of this clonotype. The chain joins TRBV20-1 to TRBJ2-2; maybe TRBD2 (6 bases). This CDR3 is 14 amino acids long. Trimming pared 3 bases from V and 7 bases from J, leaving 15 bases between. Germline CDR1 DFQATT, CDR2 SNEGSKA (reference sequence). As DNA, the CDR3 is TGCAGTGCTAGTCGACTAGTGAGTGTCGGGGAGCTGTTTTTT. Translating it yields CSASRLVSVGELFF.

This clonotype has a count of ten or more. The chain combines TRBV4-3 with TRBJ1-2; no clear D gene. CDR3 length: 13 amino acids. Trimming shortened V by 1 base and J by 5 bases, and 8 bases separated the two germline ends. Germline CDR1 reads LGHNA; CDR2 reads YSLEER. This CDR3 reads CASSQAVTYGYTF. CDR3 in DNA: TGCGCCAGCAGCCAAGCCGTTACTTATGGCTACACCTTC.